The 20 T cell receptor beta chains presented below share a single source sample, sequenced in a study of Ad26.COV2.S vaccination and SARS-CoV-2 variants. Treatment reported: around 19 received Ad26.COV2.S at low or high dose, single or two shots; roughly five received placebo; per-sample allocation not given. The samples were gathered on day 63 after the first injection of vaccine or placebo. Libraries were prepared by immunoSEQ multiplex PCR; TCRdb keeps only in-frame clonotypes and omits some of them. Among over 400,000 clones listed, 85% to 90% were seen once. The specimen comprised peripheral blood, sampled in a trial of Ad26.COV2.S vaccine versus placebo. All receptors derive from a person aged 18 to 59 who received the Ad26.COV2.S COVID-19 vaccine or a placebo.

This chain connects TRBV7-2 to TRBJ2-7; D gene ambiguous. This CDR3 is 11 amino acids long. V was pared by 3 bases and J by 8 bases, with 8 bases between. Per germline, CDR1 SGHTA and CDR2 FQGNSA. CDR3 DNA sequence: TGTGCCAGCAGCTTTCTGAATAAGCAGTACTTC. Translated, it gives CASSFLNKQYF.

The J gene is TRBJ1-2, the V gene TRBV6-1, with 8 bases lining up with TRBD1. J was trimmed by 5 bases and V by 2 bases; bases with no gene match: 10. The V gene's germline CDR1 is MNHNS and CDR2 SASEGT. This CDR3 has 16 amino acids. The CDR3 protein is CASSETGGNPVYGYTF. For the CDR3, the DNA is TGTGCCAGCAGTGAAACAGGGGGGAACCCCGTTTATGGCTACACCTTC.

The genes are TRBV6-5 and TRBJ1-5, with TRBD1 matching over 7 bases. This CDR3 region has 14 residues. Losses at the gene ends were 4 bases for V and 5 bases for J; bases not matched to a gene: 5. CDR1 is MNHEY and CDR2 is SVGAGI in the germline V gene. CDR3 amino acids: CASSSDREYQPQHF. CDR3 DNA: TGTGCCAGCAGTTCCGACAGGGAGTATCAGCCCCAGCATTTT.

The CDR3, as DNA: TGTGCCAGCAGCAGGGGGACTGCCGGAACAGATACGCAGTATTTT. Translating it yields CASSRGTAGTDTQYF. J is TRBJ2-3 and V is TRBV5-8, with D perhaps matching TRBD1 or TRBD2 (6 bases each). The CDR3 extends over 15 amino acids. Trimming took off 4 bases at V and 3 bases at J, with 15 bases between the two ends. Germline CDR1 SGHTS, CDR2 YDEGEE.

V gene TRBV7-8 combines with J gene TRBJ2-3; TRBD1 or TRBD2 may be the D gene (6 bases each). This CDR3 comprises 18 residues. With 0 bases removed from V and 1 base from J, the gap between germline ends came to 17 bases. CDR1 is SGHVS and CDR2 is FQNEAQ in the germline V gene. CDR3 in amino acids: CASSLAGAIAGRTDTQYF. CDR3 bases: TGTGCCAGCAGCTTAGCGGGGGCGATTGCGGGACGCACAGATACGCAGTATTTT.

This clone was counted between two and nine times. This chain joins TRBV6-2 or TRBV6-3 and TRBJ1-5; no clear D gene. Per the germline V gene, CDR1 is MNHEY and CDR2 is SVGEGT. Trimming shortened V by 5 bases and J by 0 bases, and 8 bases separated the two germline ends. This CDR3 contains 14 residues. The CDR3 sequence: CASSQTNSNQPQHF. CDR3 sequence (DNA): TGTGCCAGCAGTCAGACCAATAGCAATCAGCCCCAGCATTTT.

V is TRBV7-2 and J is TRBJ1-2; no firm D call. The V end was cut by 3 bases, the J end by 8 bases, with 16 bases between. Germline loops: CDR1 SGHTA, CDR2 FQGNSA. The CDR3 is 14 amino acids. The CDR3 region is CASSFSRASEGYTF. As DNA, the CDR3 is TGTGCCAGCAGCTTTTCTAGGGCGTCGGAAGGCTACACCTTC.

The CDR3 reads CASSFLAGSGYTF. CDR3 DNA sequence: TGTGCCAGCAGTTTCTTGGCAGGGAGCGGCTACACCTTC. V and J are TRBV27 and TRBJ1-2; tentative D call: TRBD1 (5 bases). V was shortened by 3 bases and J by 8 bases, with 13 bases between the two germline ends. The CDR3 loop spans 13 amino acids. The germline V gene encodes CDR1 MNHEY and CDR2 SMNVEV (reference sequence).

The chain employs TRBV4-3 and TRBJ2-3; D remains unclear. CDR3 size: 16 residues. The V and J ends lost 0 bases and 2 bases respectively, with 12 bases between them. Per germline, CDR1 LGHNA and CDR2 YSLEER. The CDR3 protein is CASSQDFVPPTDTQYF. In DNA, the CDR3 is TGCGCCAGCAGCCAAGACTTTGTCCCTCCCACAGATACGCAGTATTTT.

The sample holds a few counts of this clone. V is TRBV2 and J is TRBJ1-5; TRBD1 aligns across 12 bases. In germline, CDR1 is SNHLY, CDR2 FYNNEI. This CDR3 is built from 15 residues. The junction had 4 bases not matched to a gene; V was cut back by 7 bases and J by 3 bases. CDR3 coding DNA: TGTGCCAGCAATCGGGACAGGGGGCACAATCAGCCCCAGCATTTT. Translating it yields CASNRDRGHNQPQHF. The whole variable domain, remainder taken from reference TRBV2 and TRBJ1-5, is EPEVTQTPSHQVTQMGQEVILRCVPISNHLYFYWYRQILGQKVEFLVSFYNNEISEKSEIFDDQFSVERPDGSNFTLKIRSTKLEDSAMYFCASNRDRGHNQPQHFGDGTRLSIL.

The chain links TRBV7-6 to TRBJ1-4; D gene unclear. With 1 base removed from V and 7 bases from J, the gap between germline ends came to 10 bases. This CDR3 contains 14 residues. CDR1 is SGHVS and CDR2 is FNYEAQ in the germline V gene. The CDR3 sequence: CASSLGGFGEKLFF. In nucleotides, the CDR3 is TGTGCCAGCAGCTTAGGTGGATTTGGTGAAAAACTGTTTTTT.

The CDR3 spells CASLSGGAGFF. The CDR3 DNA is TGTGCCAGCTTGAGCGGGGGGGCTGGATTCTTC. The J gene is TRBJ2-1, the V gene TRBV2, with 10 bases lining up with TRBD2. The junction had 8 bases not matched to a gene; V was cut back by 8 bases and J by 16 bases. The CDR3 sequence is 11 residues long. CDR1 is SNHLY and CDR2 is FYNNEI in the germline V gene.

Comment on this clone: Germline is not matched at one junction end, which may reflect a read error. The V and J genes are TRBV7-2 and TRBJ2-2; 10 bases match TRBD2. Germline CDR1 and CDR2: SGHTA and FQGNSA. There are 15 residues in the CDR3. CDR3 region: CASTLAGGNTGELFF. The CDR3 bases are TGTGCCAGCACCTTAGCGGGGGGGAACACCGGGGAGCTGTTTTTT. The complete variable domain, with remaining parts taken from reference TRBV7-2 and TRBJ2-2, reads GAGVSQSPSNKVTEKGKDVELRCDPISGHTALYWYRQSLGQGLEFLIYFQGNSAPDKSGLPSDRFSAERTGGSVSTLTIQRTQQEDSAVYLCASTLAGGNTGELFFGEGSRLTVL.

This chain uses TRBV23-1 with TRBJ2-1; 8 bases are shared with TRBD1. TRBV23-1 is annotated as an ORF whose role is uncertain. This CDR3 has 17 amino acids. J gave up 7 bases and V 4 bases, and 15 bases lay outside the gene matches. CDR3 nucleotide sequence: TGCGCCAGCAGTCTTCCCCCACCCAGGGGGCTGATAAATGAGCAGTTCTTC. Residues: CASSLPPPRGLINEQFF.

The gene calls are TRBV19 and TRBJ1-3; TRBD1 aligns across 8 bases. The CDR3 runs 15 residues. V gave up 8 bases and J gave up 3 bases; unmatched junction bases: 9. Looked up from germline, CDR1 is LNHDA and CDR2 is SQIVND (reference sequence). The CDR3 region has the DNA TGTGCCAGTTCTACGGGGGGACAGGTTGGAAACACCATATATTTT. Translating it yields CASSTGGQVGNTIYF.

The chain is built from TRBV5-6 and TRBJ2-7; tentative D call: TRBD1 (6 bases). V dropped 2 bases and J dropped 5 bases, with 14 bases sitting between them. Germline V gene data show CDR1 as SGHDT and CDR2 as YYEEEE. CDR3 size: 14 residues. CDR3 amino acids: CASSFDRWANEQYF. In DNA form, the CDR3 reads TGTGCCAGCAGCTTCGACAGGTGGGCCAACGAGCAGTACTTC.

The chain couples TRBV30 to TRBJ1-5; 7 nucleotides align to TRBD1. Germline lookup yields CDR1 GTSNPN and CDR2 SVGIG (reference sequence). J gave up 7 bases and V 0 bases, and 3 bases lay outside the gene matches. This CDR3 is 13 amino acids long. The CDR3 region is CAWSVTGEQPQHF. CDR3 in DNA: TGTGCCTGGAGTGTAACAGGGGAACAGCCCCAGCATTTT.

This chain joins TRBV4-1 and TRBJ2-3, with TRBD2 as a possible D gene (5 bases). Trimming cost V 4 bases and J 4 bases, with 15 bases left between them. Germline CDR1 MGHRA, CDR2 YSYEKL. The length of the CDR3 is 15 residues. CDR3 in DNA: TGCGCCAGCAGCCGGGTCGGGGTGAGGTCAGATACGCAGTATTTT. Protein: CASSRVGVRSDTQYF.

The J gene is TRBJ2-3, the V gene TRBV28; 9 nucleotides match TRBD1. V shed 4 bases, J shed 1 base, and the junction held 3 bases outside the gene matches. Germline loops: CDR1 MDHEN, CDR2 SYDVKM. CDR3 length: 15 amino acids. Here the CDR3 DNA reads TGTGCCAGCAGTTGGTGGACAGGGGGCACAGATACGCAGTATTTT. Its protein product is CASSWWTGGTDTQYF.

The rearrangement links TRBV3-1 (or the pseudogene TRBV3-2) to TRBJ1-3; D ambiguous. The CDR3 runs 17 residues. Germline CDR1 is LGHDT and CDR2 is YNNKEL (reference sequence). Trimming left V 1 base short and J 0 bases short, with 13 bases between. The CDR3 region is CASSQVPGVSSGNTIYF. In DNA, the CDR3 is TGTGCCAGCAGCCAAGTCCCGGGCGTCTCCTCTGGAAACACCATATATTTT.